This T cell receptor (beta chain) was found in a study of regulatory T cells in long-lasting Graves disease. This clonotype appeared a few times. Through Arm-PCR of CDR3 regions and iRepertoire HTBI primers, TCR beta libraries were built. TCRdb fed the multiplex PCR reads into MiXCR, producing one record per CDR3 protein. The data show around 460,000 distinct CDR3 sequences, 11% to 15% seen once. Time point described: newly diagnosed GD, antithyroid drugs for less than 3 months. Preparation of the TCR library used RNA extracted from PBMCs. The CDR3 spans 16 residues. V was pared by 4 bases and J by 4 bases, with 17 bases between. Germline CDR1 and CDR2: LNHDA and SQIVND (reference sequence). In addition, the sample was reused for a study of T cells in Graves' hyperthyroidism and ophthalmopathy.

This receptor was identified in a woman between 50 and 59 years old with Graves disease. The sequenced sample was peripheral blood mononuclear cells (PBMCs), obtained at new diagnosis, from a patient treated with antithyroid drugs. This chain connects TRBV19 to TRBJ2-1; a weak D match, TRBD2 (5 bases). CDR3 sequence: CASSTTRLGAYNEQFF. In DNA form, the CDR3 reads TGTGCCAGTAGTACTACCCGGTTGGGAGCTTACAATGAGCAGTTCTTC.